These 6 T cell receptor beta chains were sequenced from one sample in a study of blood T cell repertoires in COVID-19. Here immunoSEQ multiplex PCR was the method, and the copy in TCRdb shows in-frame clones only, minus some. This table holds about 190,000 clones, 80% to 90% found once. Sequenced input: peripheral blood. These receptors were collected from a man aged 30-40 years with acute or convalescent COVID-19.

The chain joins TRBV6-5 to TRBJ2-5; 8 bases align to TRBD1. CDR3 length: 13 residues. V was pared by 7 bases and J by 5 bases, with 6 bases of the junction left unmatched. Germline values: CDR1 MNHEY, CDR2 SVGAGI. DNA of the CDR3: TGTGCCAGCACCACAGGGGGGTCGGAGACCCAGTACTTC. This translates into CASTTGGSETQYF.

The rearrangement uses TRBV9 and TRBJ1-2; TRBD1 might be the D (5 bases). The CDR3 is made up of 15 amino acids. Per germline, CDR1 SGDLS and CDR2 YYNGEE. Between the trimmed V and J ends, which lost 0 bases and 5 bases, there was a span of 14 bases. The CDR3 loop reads CASSVVSGIAYGYTF. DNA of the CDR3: TGTGCCAGCAGCGTAGTTTCAGGGATAGCTTATGGCTACACCTTC.

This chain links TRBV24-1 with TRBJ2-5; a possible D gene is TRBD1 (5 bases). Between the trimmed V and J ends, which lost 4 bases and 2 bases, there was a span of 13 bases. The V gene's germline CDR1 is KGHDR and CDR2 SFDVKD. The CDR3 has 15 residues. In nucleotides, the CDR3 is TGTGCCACCAGTGAAGACAGAAATGATCAAGAGACCCAGTACTTC. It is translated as CATSEDRNDQETQYF.

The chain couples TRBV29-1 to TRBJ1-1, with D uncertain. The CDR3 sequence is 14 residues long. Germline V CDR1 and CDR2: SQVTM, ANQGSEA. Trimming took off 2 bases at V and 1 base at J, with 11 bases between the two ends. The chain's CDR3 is CSVEFGRRNTEAFF. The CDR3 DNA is TGCAGCGTTGAATTTGGCAGAAGGAACACTGAAGCTTTCTTT.

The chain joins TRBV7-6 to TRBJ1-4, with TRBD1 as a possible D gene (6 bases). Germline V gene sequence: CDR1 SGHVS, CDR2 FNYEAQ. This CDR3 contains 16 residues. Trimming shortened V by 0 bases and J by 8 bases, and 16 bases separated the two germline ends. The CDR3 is CASSLAVSGAREKLFF. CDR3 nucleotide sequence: TGTGCCAGCAGCTTAGCGGTTTCAGGGGCGAGGGAAAAACTGTTTTTT.

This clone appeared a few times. The CDR3 loop is CASSAESSYNSPLHF. CDR3 sequence (DNA): TGTGCCAGCAGTGCGGAGAGCTCCTATAATTCACCCCTCCACTTT. This chain connects TRBV2 to TRBJ1-6; D is ambiguous. Germline CDR1 SNHLY, CDR2 FYNNEI. Trimming removed 4 bases from V and 0 bases from J, with 7 bases in between. CDR3 length: 15 amino acids.